The source of this T cell receptor (beta chain) is a study of vaccination effects on CD4 cells after COVID-19. About the research overall: Expansion with viral peptide pools was applied to antigen-specific CD4+ T cells by the ViraFEST assay prior to sequencing.

CD4+ T cell isolation took place after less than 13 days of culture. A PCR test confirmed that the person had SARS-CoV-2 infection between March and December 2020. It was two doses of either the BNT162b2 or mRNA-1273 vaccine that participants received. Sequencing was performed with immunoSEQ multiplex PCR; in TCRdb, only in-frame clones are kept and a portion is missing. The table records 45,000 to 55,000 clones, around 74% of them present only once. As to this clone: What it binds is unknown.

Trimming took 2 bases from V and 4 from J, leaving 9 bases between them. CDR3 length: 14 amino acids. Germline V gives CDR1 SGDLS, CDR2 YYNGEE. The J gene is TRBJ2-2, the V gene TRBV9; tentative D call: TRBD2 (5 bases). This receptor was identified in a human donor who had a prior SARS-CoV-2 infection. The sequenced sample was CD4+ T cells from PBMCs cultured without peptide, obtained after COVID-19 vaccination. As DNA, the CDR3 is TGTGCCAGCAGCGTTGAAGCGGCCACCGGGGAGCTGTTTTTT. It codes for CASSVEAATGELFF.